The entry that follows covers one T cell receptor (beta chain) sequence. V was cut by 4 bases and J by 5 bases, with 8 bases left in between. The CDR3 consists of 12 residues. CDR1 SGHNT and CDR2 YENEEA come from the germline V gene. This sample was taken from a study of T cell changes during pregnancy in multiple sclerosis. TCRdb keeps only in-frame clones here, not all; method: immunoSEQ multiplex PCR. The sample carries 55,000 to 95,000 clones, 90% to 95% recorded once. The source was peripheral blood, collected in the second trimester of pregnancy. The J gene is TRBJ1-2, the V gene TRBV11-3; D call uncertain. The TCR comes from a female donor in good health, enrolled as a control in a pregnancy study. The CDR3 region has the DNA TGTGCCAGCAGCTACGACGGGTATGGCTACACCTTC. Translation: CASSYDGYGYTF.